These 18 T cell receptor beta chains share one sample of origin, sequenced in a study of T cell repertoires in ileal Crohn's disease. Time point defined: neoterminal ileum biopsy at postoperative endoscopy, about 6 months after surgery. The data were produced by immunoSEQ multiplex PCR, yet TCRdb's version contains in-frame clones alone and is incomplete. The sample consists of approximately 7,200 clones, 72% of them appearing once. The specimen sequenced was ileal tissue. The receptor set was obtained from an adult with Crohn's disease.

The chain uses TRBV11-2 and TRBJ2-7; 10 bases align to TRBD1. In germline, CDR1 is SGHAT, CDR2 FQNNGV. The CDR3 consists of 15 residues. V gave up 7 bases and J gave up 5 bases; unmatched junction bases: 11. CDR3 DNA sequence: TGTGCCAGCACCGGGGGGACAGGGGAGGGAGACGAGCAGTACTTC. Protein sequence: CASTGGTGEGDEQYF.

As DNA, the CDR3 is TGTGCCAGCAGCTTAGCGGGGCGGGGGTTGAGTGGCTACACCTTC. Protein: CASSLAGRGLSGYTF. The chain uses TRBV11-2 and TRBJ1-2; the D gene is possibly TRBD1 (5 bases). The CDR3 contains 15 residues. Germline assignment: CDR1 SGHAT and CDR2 FQNNGV. Deletions cut 1 base from V and 7 bases from J, with 16 bases between. Drawing the rest from reference TRBV11-2 and TRBJ1-2, the complete variable domain is EAGVAQSPRYKIIEKRQSVAFWCNPISGHATLYWYQQILGQGPKLLIQFQNNGVVDDSQLPKDRFSAERLKGVDSTLKIQPAKLEDSAVYLCASSLAGRGLSGYTFGSGTRLTVV.

This chain's CDR3 is CASSTNPRTGGGETQYF. CDR3 DNA: TGCGCCAGCAGCACTAATCCCCGGACAGGGGGGGGAGAGACCCAGTACTTC. This rearrangement joins TRBV5-1 to TRBJ2-5; 10 bases align to TRBD1. Germline V CDR1 and CDR2: SGHRS, YFSETQ. V trimming: 4 bases; J trimming: 4 bases; junction bases outside the gene matches: 13. The CDR3 extends over 17 amino acids.

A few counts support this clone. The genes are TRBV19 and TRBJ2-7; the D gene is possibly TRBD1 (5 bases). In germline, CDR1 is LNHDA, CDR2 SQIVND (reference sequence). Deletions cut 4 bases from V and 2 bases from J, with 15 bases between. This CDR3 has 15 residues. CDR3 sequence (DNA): TGTGCCAGTAGTAGTATGACAGCCTATCCCTACGAGCAGTACTTC. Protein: CASSSMTAYPYEQYF.

The CDR3: CASSPPSGVGELFF. The CDR3 coding sequence is TGTGCCAGCTCGCCCCCTTCAGGGGTAGGGGAGCTGTTTTTT. The rearrangement joins TRBV18 to TRBJ2-2; the D gene is possibly TRBD1 (6 bases). The CDR3 length is 14 residues. Germline CDR1 and CDR2: KGHSH and LQKENI. The V and J ends lost 6 bases and 8 bases respectively, with 16 bases between them.

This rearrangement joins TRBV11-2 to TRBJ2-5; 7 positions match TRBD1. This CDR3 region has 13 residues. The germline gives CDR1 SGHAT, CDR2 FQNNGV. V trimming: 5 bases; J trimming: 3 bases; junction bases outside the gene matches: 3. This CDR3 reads CASSRDREETQYF. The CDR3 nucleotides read TGTGCCAGCAGCCGTGACAGGGAAGAGACCCAGTACTTC.

The CDR3 coding sequence is TGTGCCAGCAGCCAAATCCCATCCACAGGGGAGCAGTACTTC. This sequence encodes CASSQIPSTGEQYF. This chain connects TRBV11-2 to TRBJ2-7; TRBD1 is a possible D gene (6 bases). Germline CDR1 SGHAT, CDR2 FQNNGV. The CDR3 consists of 14 residues. Trimming took off 5 bases at V and 7 bases at J, with 18 bases between the two ends.

In DNA, the CDR3 is TGTGCCAGCAGCTTGGCCGGACTCGGATCCTACGAGCAGTACTTC. This encodes CASSLAGLGSYEQYF. V is TRBV5-4 and J is TRBJ2-7, with a weak D call TRBD2 (5 bases). There are 15 residues in the CDR3. V shed 0 bases and J shed 1 base, with 11 bases lying between them. Germline-derived CDR1 and CDR2 are SGHNT and YYREEE (reference sequence).

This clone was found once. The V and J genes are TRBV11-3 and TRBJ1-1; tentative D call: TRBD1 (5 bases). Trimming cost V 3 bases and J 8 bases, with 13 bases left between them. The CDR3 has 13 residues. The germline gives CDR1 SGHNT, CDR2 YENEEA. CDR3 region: CASSFAQGLEAFF. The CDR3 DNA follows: TGTGCCAGCAGCTTTGCGCAGGGCCTAGAAGCTTTCTTT.

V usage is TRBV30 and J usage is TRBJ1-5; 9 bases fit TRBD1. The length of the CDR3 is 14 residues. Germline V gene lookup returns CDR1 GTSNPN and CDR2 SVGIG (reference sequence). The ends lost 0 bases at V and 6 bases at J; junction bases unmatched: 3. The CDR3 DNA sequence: TGTGCCTGGAGTGTTACAGGGGGCGGTCAGCCCCAGCATTTT. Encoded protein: CAWSVTGGGQPQHF.

CDR3 sequence: CASSFPFYGYTF. CDR3 DNA: TGTGCCAGCAGTTTTCCCTTCTATGGCTACACCTTC. This chain links TRBV28 with TRBJ1-2, with no clear D. Per the germline V gene, CDR1 is MDHEN and CDR2 is SYDVKM. The CDR3 is 12 amino acids. Trimming removed 3 bases from V and 4 bases from J, with 6 bases in between.

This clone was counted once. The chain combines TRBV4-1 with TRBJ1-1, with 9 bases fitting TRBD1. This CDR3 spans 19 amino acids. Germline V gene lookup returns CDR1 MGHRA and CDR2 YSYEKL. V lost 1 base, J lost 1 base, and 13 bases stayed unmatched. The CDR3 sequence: CASSQAQPGQGKGNTEAFF. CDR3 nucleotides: TGCGCCAGCAGCCAAGCACAACCGGGACAGGGAAAGGGGAACACTGAAGCTTTCTTT.

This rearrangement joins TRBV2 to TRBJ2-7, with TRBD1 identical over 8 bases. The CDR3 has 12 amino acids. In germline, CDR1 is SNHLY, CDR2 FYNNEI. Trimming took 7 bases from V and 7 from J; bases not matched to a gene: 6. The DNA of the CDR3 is TGTGCCAGCAAGCAGGGGGCGGGTGAGCAGTACTTC. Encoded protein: CASKQGAGEQYF.

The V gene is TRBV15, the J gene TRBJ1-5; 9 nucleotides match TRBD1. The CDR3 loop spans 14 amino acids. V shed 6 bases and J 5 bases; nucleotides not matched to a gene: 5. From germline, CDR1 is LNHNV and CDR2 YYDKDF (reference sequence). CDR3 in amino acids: CATSTGGRDQPQHF. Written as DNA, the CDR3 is TGTGCCACCAGTACAGGGGGCAGAGATCAGCCCCAGCATTTT. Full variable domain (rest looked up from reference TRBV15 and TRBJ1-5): DAMVIQNPRYQVTQFGKPVTLSCSQTLNHNVMYWYQQKSSQAPKLLFHYYDKDFNNEADTPDNFQSRRPNTSFCFLDIRSPGLGDTAMYLCATSTGGRDQPQHFGDGTRLSIL.

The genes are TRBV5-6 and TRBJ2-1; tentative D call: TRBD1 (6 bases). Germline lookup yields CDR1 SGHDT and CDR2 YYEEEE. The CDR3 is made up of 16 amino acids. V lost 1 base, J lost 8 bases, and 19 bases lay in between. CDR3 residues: CASSLTSGHGGDEQFF. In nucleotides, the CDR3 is TGTGCCAGCAGCTTGACCTCGGGACACGGAGGCGATGAGCAGTTCTTC.

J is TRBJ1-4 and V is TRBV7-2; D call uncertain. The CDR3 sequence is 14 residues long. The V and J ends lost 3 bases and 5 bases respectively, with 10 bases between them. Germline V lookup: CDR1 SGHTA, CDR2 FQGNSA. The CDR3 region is CASSFRRSNEKLFF. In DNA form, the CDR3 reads TGTGCCAGCAGCTTTCGGCGGTCAAATGAAAAACTGTTTTTT.

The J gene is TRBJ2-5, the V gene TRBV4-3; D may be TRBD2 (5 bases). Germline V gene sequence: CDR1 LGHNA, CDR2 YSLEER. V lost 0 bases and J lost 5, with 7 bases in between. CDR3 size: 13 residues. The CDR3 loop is CASSQDRRETQYF. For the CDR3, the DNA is TGCGCCAGCAGCCAAGATAGGAGGGAGACCCAGTACTTC.

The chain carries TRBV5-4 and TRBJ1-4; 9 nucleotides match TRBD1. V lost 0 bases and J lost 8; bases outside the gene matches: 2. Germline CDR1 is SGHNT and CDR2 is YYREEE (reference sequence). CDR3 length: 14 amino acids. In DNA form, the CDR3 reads TGTGCCAGCAGCTTGGACAGGGGGCAGGAAAAACTGTTTTTT. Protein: CASSLDRGQEKLFF.